What follows is one T cell receptor beta chain and its context. This sample is part of a study of Graves' ophthalmopathy and Graves' hyperthyroidism. Study-level background: Where ophthalmopathy was absent within 18 months of follow-up, hyperthyroidism was stable.

Trimming took off 11 bases at V and 7 bases at J, with 14 bases between the two ends. Per germline, CDR1 SEHNR and CDR2 FQNEAQ (reference sequence). This CDR3 has 12 residues. The TCR beta CDR3 regions underwent amplification from RNA transcripts. RT-PCR in the first round used HTBI primers; a second-round multiplex PCR followed. TCRdb independently ran MiXCR on the multiplex PCR reads; one entry per CDR3 protein. The repertoire includes over a million distinct CDR3 sequences, about 38% of them detected once, and roughly 10% sits in the top ten. Other autoimmune diseases, uncontrolled infections, pregnancy or lactation ruled patients out of participation.

The chain has TRBV7-9 and TRBJ1-4; a weak D match, TRBD1 (6 bases). This TCR was recovered from an adult man with Graves' hyperthyroidism. The sample taken for sequencing was peripheral blood or thyroid tissue (not recorded which). CDR3 DNA: TGTGCCGGAGACAGGAGCGGTGAAAAACTGTTTTTT. This encodes CAGDRSGEKLFF. The variable domain in full, with the rest retrieved from reference TRBV7-9 and TRBJ1-4, is DTGVSQNPRHKITKRGQNVTFRCDPISEHNRLYWYRQTLGQGPEFLTYFQNEAQLEKSRLLSDRFSAERPKGSFSTLEIQRTEQGDSAMYLCAGDRSGEKLFFGSGTQLSVL.